These 13 T cell receptor beta chains came from one sample sequenced in a study of T cell responses to AZD1222 COVID-19 vaccine. Libraries were prepared by immunoSEQ multiplex PCR; TCRdb keeps only in-frame clonotypes and omits some of them. This sample has some 100,000 clones, with about 89% found just once. Sample: peripheral blood, taken on day 0 of AZD1222 vaccination. The receptor source for this set is an adult in good health.

The V and J genes are TRBV6-5 and TRBJ1-1; 8 bases agree with TRBD1. Germline-derived CDR1 and CDR2 are MNHEY and SVGAGI. The CDR3 contains 15 residues. Losses at the gene ends were 5 bases for V and 4 bases for J; bases not matched to a gene: 9. CDR3 DNA: TGTGCCAGCAGTCGAAGTCCTACAGGGGGCACTGAAGCTTTCTTT. It encodes CASSRSPTGGTEAFF.

The CDR3 protein is CASAGGLGTEAFF. CDR3 sequence (DNA): TGTGCCAGCGCTGGGGGGTTGGGCACTGAAGCTTTCTTT. The chain joins TRBV7-2 to TRBJ1-1; tentatively, D is TRBD1 (5 bases). Germline CDR1 is SGHTA and CDR2 is FQGNSA. Trimming stripped 8 bases from V and 4 bases from J, with 14 bases between. CDR3 length: 13 amino acids.

V and J are TRBV6-5 and TRBJ1-6; weak D call: TRBD1 (6 bases). Germline lookup yields CDR1 MNHEY and CDR2 SVGAGI. V was trimmed by 8 bases and J by 2 bases, leaving 10 bases between them. The CDR3 has 14 residues. This CDR3 reads CASQGIAYNSPLHF. CDR3 DNA sequence: TGTGCCAGCCAGGGGATCGCCTATAATTCACCCCTCCACTTT.

V usage is TRBV6-2 or TRBV6-3 and J usage is TRBJ2-5; D is ambiguous. The germline V gene has CDR1 MNHEY and CDR2 SVGEGT. V shed 0 bases and J shed 5 bases, with 13 bases lying between them. The CDR3 length is 15 residues. For the CDR3, the DNA is TGTGCCAGCAGTTACTCCGGGCTCATCGGGGAGACCCAGTACTTC. Its translation: CASSYSGLIGETQYF.

V and J are TRBV18 and TRBJ2-2; 8 bases fit TRBD2. The CDR3 spans 16 residues. Unmatched junction bases numbered 3, after V lost 3 bases and J lost 0 bases. The germline V gene encodes CDR1 KGHSH and CDR2 LQKENI. Here the CDR3 reads CASSPLAGSNTGELFF. CDR3 in DNA: TGTGCCAGCTCACCTTTAGCGGGGTCGAACACCGGGGAGCTGTTTTTT.

In this sample, this clone turned up a few times. This rearrangement joins TRBV12-3 or TRBV12-4 to TRBJ1-5; unclear D gene. The CDR3 has 13 amino acids. The V end lost 1 base, the J end lost 4 bases, and 5 bases lay between the germline ends. CDR3 in amino acids: CASSLVRNQPQHF. DNA of the CDR3: TGTGCCAGCAGTTTAGTGAGAAATCAGCCCCAGCATTTT.

The chain uses TRBV6-5 and TRBJ2-2, with 7 nucleotides matching TRBD1. With 7 bases clipped from V and 7 bases from J, the junction kept 6 bases outside the gene matches. CDR1 and CDR2 (germline): MNHEY, SVGAGI. This CDR3 has 13 residues. The CDR3 region is CASTDRVHGELFF. In DNA form, the CDR3 reads TGTGCCAGCACCGACAGGGTCCACGGGGAGCTGTTTTTT.

The J gene is TRBJ1-5, the V gene TRBV6-1, with D maybe TRBD1 (5 bases). In germline, CDR1 is MNHNS, CDR2 SASEGT. The CDR3 totals 15 residues. The ends were cut back, 0 bases at V and 7 bases at J, with 13 bases in the middle. This CDR3 reads CASSEASGPLQPQHF. For the CDR3, the DNA is TGTGCCAGCAGTGAAGCGTCAGGGCCACTCCAGCCCCAGCATTTT.

This chain connects TRBV28 to TRBJ1-4; D is unclear. Trimming stripped 3 bases from V and 8 bases from J, with 10 bases between. The CDR3 totals 13 residues. In germline, CDR1 is MDHEN, CDR2 SYDVKM. The CDR3 region is CASSLSSGEKLFF. DNA of the CDR3: TGTGCCAGCAGTTTGAGTTCGGGGGAAAAACTGTTTTTT. Together with reference TRBV28 and TRBJ1-4, the CDR3 gives the full variable domain: DVKVTQSSRYLVKRTGEKVFLECVQDMDHENMFWYRQDPGLGLRLIYFSYDVKMKEKGDIPEGYSVSREKKERFSLILESASTNQTSMYLCASSLSSGEKLFFGSGTQLSVL.

This chain joins TRBV27 and TRBJ2-7; perhaps D is TRBD1 or TRBD2 (5 bases each). The CDR3 is 14 amino acids. Trimming took off 4 bases at V and 11 bases at J, with 21 bases between the two ends. Germline loops: CDR1 MNHEY, CDR2 SMNVEV (reference sequence). The DNA for the CDR3 is TGTGCCAGCAGTTCCCGGCGTCGGGGCTCTGGGGAGTACTTC. Residues: CASSSRRRGSGEYF.

The chain couples TRBV19 to TRBJ1-6, with TRBD1 as a possible D gene (6 bases). CDR1 and CDR2 from the germline V gene are LNHDA and SQIVND (reference sequence). Between the trimmed V and J ends, which lost 7 bases and 7 bases, there was a span of 14 bases. The CDR3 runs to 14 residues. The CDR3 is CASMVTGTNSPLHF. CDR3 DNA sequence: TGTGCCAGTATGGTTACAGGGACGAATTCACCCCTCCACTTT.

The genes are TRBV19 and TRBJ1-2; D not certain. The CDR3 has 13 residues. With 5 bases removed from V and 3 bases from J, the gap between germline ends came to 10 bases. CDR1 and CDR2 from the germline V gene are LNHDA and SQIVND (reference sequence). The CDR3 DNA is TGTGCCAGTAGTGAGGTGTTTGACTATGGCTACACCTTC. It yields the protein CASSEVFDYGYTF.

The CDR3 protein is CASSLLVYEQYF. The CDR3 DNA reads as TGTGCCAGCAGTCTACTAGTCTACGAGCAGTACTTC. The J gene is TRBJ2-7, the V gene TRBV28; D possibly corresponds to TRBD2 (5 bases). Trimming left V 5 bases short and J 3 bases short, with 8 bases between. The CDR3 spans 12 residues. CDR1 is MDHEN and CDR2 is SYDVKM in the germline V gene.